This T cell receptor (beta chain) comes out of a study of blood T cell repertoires in COVID-19. Study-wide background: From the United States, Italy and Spain came samples of acute and convalescent COVID-19. PBMCs, B-cell-depleted T cells, or T cells were the source of the cDNA or gDNA that made up the material.

Per the study methods: From reference gene primer amplification, estimates of nucleated cell counts were derived. Method: immunoSEQ multiplex PCR; TCRdb's copy keeps in-frame clones and lacks some. V and J calls and clone size are given by that table; D and trimming were obtained from the DNA. Among about 200,000 clones listed, 85% to 90% were seen once. With 5 bases removed from V and 4 bases from J, the gap between germline ends came to 12 bases. CDR3 size: 14 residues. Germline V gene data show CDR1 as SGHTA and CDR2 as FQGNSA. The chain joins TRBV7-2 to TRBJ1-5, with D uncertain. The sequenced sample was peripheral blood. This clonotype originated in a man between 18 and 35 years old with active or convalescent COVID-19. CDR3 nucleotides: TGTGCCAGCAGCGAAAACCAGATGAATCAGCCCCAGCATTTT. This gives the protein CASSENQMNQPQHF.